The 8 T cell receptor beta chains listed next were all sequenced from one sample in a study of Siglec-9 on CD8 T cells in melanoma (dated by TCRdb to the late 2010s). The library was prepared using the immunoSEQ multiplex PCR assay. TCRdb retrieved this table from immuneACCESS and kept in-frame rearrangements only. Not all clones are present; in checked studies, unresolved V genes account for under half, and no reason is known for the remainder. This sample lists 30,000 to 45,000 clones; about four fifths were detected once. Of the sample, approximately 1.7% falls within the top ten clones. Material for sequencing was Siglec-9- CD8+ T cells sorted from blood. The cell subset or site tag for this specimen amounts to: CD8 T cells lacking Siglec-9. Source of these receptors: a human donor in good health.

The chain employs TRBV6-5 and TRBJ2-7, with 8 nucleotides matching TRBD1. The CDR3 consists of 14 residues. Unmatched junction bases numbered 10, after V lost 10 bases and J lost 2 bases. CDR1 MNHEY and CDR2 SVGAGI come from the germline V gene. CDR3 coding DNA: TGTGCCACAAACGGGGACAGGAGACCCTACGAGCAGTACTTC. This translates into CATNGDRRPYEQYF.

The count of this clone is one. The chain is built from TRBV7-9 and TRBJ2-1, with 8 bases identical to TRBD1. The CDR3 runs to 19 residues. After removal of 4 bases from V and 5 bases from J, the junction contained 19 bases not matched to a gene. Germline lookup yields CDR1 SEHNR and CDR2 FQNEAQ (reference sequence). The CDR3 bases are TGTGCCAGCAGCTCGGACAGGGATGAATTCACCGCGGGGCACAATGAGCAGTTCTTC. It encodes CASSSDRDEFTAGHNEQFF.

The chain is built from TRBV10-3 and TRBJ1-1, with D maybe TRBD1 (6 bases). V was cut by 8 bases and J by 1 base, with 11 bases left in between. The CDR3 sequence is 13 residues long. Germline assignment: CDR1 ENHRY and CDR2 SYGVKD. CDR3 region: CAIGEQGNTEAFF. The CDR3 nucleotides are TGTGCCATCGGGGAACAGGGGAACACTGAAGCTTTCTTT.

The rearrangement joins TRBV11-2 to TRBJ2-7; D is ambiguous. V lost 0 bases to trimming and J lost 0 bases, with 9 bases between them. CDR1 is SGHAT and CDR2 is FQNNGV in the germline V gene. The CDR3 is 15 amino acids. This chain's CDR3 is CASSLDGSLSYEQYF. The CDR3 nucleotides are TGTGCCAGCAGCTTAGATGGGTCCCTCTCCTACGAGCAGTACTTC.

This chain uses TRBV14 with TRBJ2-5, with 7 bases identical to TRBD1. With V trimmed by 10 bases and J by 3 bases, 11 bases remained unmatched. The CDR3 is made up of 14 amino acids. CDR1 and CDR2 (germline): SGHDN, FVKESK. Here the CDR3 DNA reads TGTGCCACCCCCGGGTCAGACAGGGAAGAGACCCAGTACTTC. Translation: CATPGSDREETQYF.

V and J are TRBV28 and TRBJ1-5; 11 bases line up with TRBD1. Germline V gene lookup returns CDR1 MDHEN and CDR2 SYDVKM. Trimming removed 4 bases from V and 1 base from J; junction bases left unmatched: 12. This CDR3 spans 19 amino acids. The CDR3, as DNA: TGTGCCAGCAGTTACCAAACCGGGACAGGGGGGGACAGCAATCAGCCCCAGCATTTT. It specifies CASSYQTGTGGDSNQPQHF.

This chain links TRBV7-9 with TRBJ1-1; D uncertain. Trimming shortened V by 5 bases and J by 4 bases, and 17 bases separated the two germline ends. Germline V gene data show CDR1 as SEHNR and CDR2 as FQNEAQ (reference sequence). The CDR3 runs 15 residues. The CDR3 sequence is CASSPWSLDGTEAFF. The CDR3 nucleotides are TGTGCCAGCAGCCCCTGGTCTCTAGACGGCACTGAAGCTTTCTTT. Together with reference TRBV7-9 and TRBJ1-1, the CDR3 gives the full variable domain: DTGVSQNPRHKITKRGQNVTFRCDPISEHNRLYWYRQTLGQGPEFLTYFQNEAQLEKSRLLSDRFSAERPKGSFSTLEIQRTEQGDSAMYLCASSPWSLDGTEAFFGQGTRLTVV.

This clone was counted once. The gene calls are TRBV6-5 and TRBJ1-2; 9 nucleotides agree with TRBD1. The CDR3 spans 14 residues. Trimming cost V 5 bases and J 5 bases; bases outside gene matches: 6. Germline lookup yields CDR1 MNHEY and CDR2 SVGAGI. DNA of the CDR3: TGTGCCAGCAGTCCGACAGGGGGATCGTATGGCTACACCTTC. Translation: CASSPTGGSYGYTF.